The 3 T cell receptor beta chains given below trace back to one sample, sequenced in a study of blood T cell repertoires in COVID-19 (dated by TCRdb to 2018 to 2020). The method behind the library was the immunoSEQ multiplex PCR assay. Not all clones reach the TCRdb copy of this immuneACCESS table, which keeps in-frame sequences only. Checked studies attribute under half of the gap to unresolved V genes and leave the rest unexplained. The sample table records tens of thousands of clones; 78% of these occur just once. The ten largest make up 6.3% of the sample. Sequenced material: peripheral blood. These receptors originate from a man aged 65 to 79 with COVID-19, enrolled during active disease.

In this sample, this clone turned up once. V and J are TRBV9 and TRBJ2-7, with 9 bases that match TRBD1. The length of the CDR3 is 14 residues. Germline trimming cut 4 bases from V and 2 bases from J; bases unmatched to any gene: 4. Germline V gene lookup returns CDR1 SGDLS and CDR2 YYNGEE. The CDR3 DNA reads TGTGCCAGCAGCACAGGGGGCCTCGCCTACGAGCAGTACTTC. Protein: CASSTGGLAYEQYF.

The V call is TRBV5-6, the J call TRBJ2-3, with unresolved D. Trimming shortened V by 4 bases and J by 0 bases, and 15 bases separated the two germline ends. CDR1 SGHDT and CDR2 YYEEEE come from the germline V gene. The CDR3 consists of 16 residues. CDR3 loop: CASSLESIASTDTQYF. The DNA for the CDR3 is TGTGCCAGCAGCCTAGAATCGATCGCTAGCACAGATACGCAGTATTTT.

The chain carries TRBV27 and TRBJ1-5, with 9 bases matching TRBD1. V lost 3 bases and J lost 0; bases outside the gene matches: 6. Germline CDR1 and CDR2: MNHEY and SMNVEV (reference sequence). The CDR3 contains 17 residues. Here the CDR3 reads CASSFHGTGNSNQPQHF. The CDR3 DNA follows: TGTGCCAGCAGTTTCCACGGGACAGGGAATAGCAATCAGCCCCAGCATTTT.